These 29 T cell receptor beta chains originate from one sample sequenced in a study of cytomegalovirus exposure and HLA in healthy donors. The PCR had 60 Vbeta and 13 Jbeta primers. Profiling relied on immunoSEQ multiplex PCR, and the TCRdb table lists in-frame clones only, not all of them. This table has about 160,000 clones, 87% appearing once. The sample taken for sequencing was PBMCs. These receptors were obtained from a woman between 25 and 40 years old in good health and CMV-seronegative.

This clone appeared once. The gene calls are TRBV5-1 and TRBJ1-1, with D unclear. Trimming pared 4 bases from V and 0 bases from J, leaving 22 bases between. The CDR3 has 18 residues. Germline V gene sequence: CDR1 SGHRS, CDR2 YFSETQ. CDR3: CASSASRASLVMNTEAFF. The CDR3 DNA is TGCGCCAGCAGCGCTTCGAGGGCGAGCCTAGTGATGAACACTGAAGCTTTCTTT.

J is TRBJ1-4 and V is TRBV15, with D unclear. CDR1 LNHNV and CDR2 YYDKDF come from the germline V gene (reference sequence). Trimming took off 0 bases at V and 0 bases at J, with 8 bases between the two ends. CDR3 length: 16 residues. CDR3 nucleotide sequence: TGTGCCACCAGCAGAGATCTGGCAACAACTAATGAAAAACTGTTTTTT. Amino acid sequence: CATSRDLATTNEKLFF.

V gene TRBV10-3 combines with J gene TRBJ2-7; TRBD1 agrees at 12 bases. The ends lost 10 bases at V and 0 bases at J; junction bases unmatched: 4. Germline V lookup: CDR1 ENHRY, CDR2 SYGVKD. The CDR3 length is 14 residues. As DNA, the CDR3 is TGTGCCACCCAGGGACAGGGGGCCTCCTACGAGCAGTACTTC. It translates to CATQGQGASYEQYF.

This chain uses TRBV6-1 with TRBJ1-2; weak D call: TRBD1 (5 bases). There are 16 residues in the CDR3. V shed 1 base and J shed 4 bases, with 16 bases lying between them. Germline-derived CDR1 and CDR2 are MNHNS and SASEGT. CDR3 in amino acids: CASSEEPARVSYGYTF. Here the CDR3 DNA reads TGTGCCAGCAGTGAAGAACCGGCCAGGGTCTCCTATGGCTACACCTTC.

J is TRBJ1-2 and V is TRBV5-1, with 9 bases matching TRBD1. Germline V gene sequence: CDR1 SGHRS, CDR2 YFSETQ. The CDR3 totals 14 residues. Trimming at V came to 4 bases and at J to 4 bases, leaving 5 bases not matched to a gene. The CDR3: CASSPVTGGYGYTF. The CDR3 DNA reads as TGCGCCAGCAGCCCAGTGACAGGGGGCTATGGCTACACCTTC.

The DNA for the CDR3 is TGTGCCAGCAGCTTGGGAGGACCGGGTACGCAGTATTTT. It encodes CASSLGGPGTQYF. The chain carries TRBV7-6 and TRBJ2-3; D is perhaps TRBD2 (6 bases). Looked up from germline, CDR1 is SGHVS and CDR2 is FNYEAQ. The CDR3 sequence is 13 residues long. V was cut by 3 bases and J by 8 bases, with 12 bases left in between.

This clone has only one observation. The chain joins TRBV28 to TRBJ2-4; TRBD1 agrees at 9 bases. V was pared by 2 bases and J by 0 bases, with 8 bases of the junction left unmatched. The V gene's germline CDR1 is MDHEN and CDR2 SYDVKM. This CDR3 is 18 amino acids long. CDR3 sequence reads: CASSLRDRAFRAKNIQYF. The CDR3 DNA is TGTGCCAGCAGTTTACGGGACAGGGCATTTCGAGCCAAAAACATTCAGTACTTC.

The table lists this clone with a count of one. At one end the junction does not follow the germline gene, possibly because of a read error. The chain joins TRBV29-1 to TRBJ2-5; 7 nucleotides line up with TRBD2. The germline V gene encodes CDR1 SQVTM and CDR2 ANQGSEA. This CDR3 has 12 residues. This CDR3 reads CGVAPGGETQYF. CDR3 nucleotide sequence: TGCGGCGTTGCCCCGGGGGGAGAGACCCAGTACTTC.

CDR3 sequence reads: CASSPGRDLSNQPQHF. CDR3 nucleotide sequence: TGTGCCAGCAGCCCCGGGAGGGATCTTAGCAATCAGCCCCAGCATTTT. V and J are TRBV11-2 and TRBJ1-5; D is uncertain. V dropped 5 bases and J dropped 0 bases, with 14 bases sitting between them. The CDR3 is made up of 16 amino acids. The germline V gene encodes CDR1 SGHAT and CDR2 FQNNGV.

About this clone: The junction departs from the called germline gene at one end, perhaps through a read error. This rearrangement joins TRBV7-9 to TRBJ2-5; D not resolved. CDR3 length: 12 amino acids. CDR1 is SEHNR and CDR2 is FQNEAQ in the germline V gene (reference sequence). The CDR3 region is CSSSYSPETQYF. The CDR3 DNA reads TGTTCCAGCAGCTACTCCCCAGAGACCCAGTACTTC. The variable domain in full, with the rest retrieved from reference TRBV7-9 and TRBJ2-5, is DTGVSQNPRHKITKRGQNVTFRCDPISEHNRLYWYRQTLGQGPEFLTYFQNEAQLEKSRLLSDRFSAERPKGSFSTLEIQRTEQGDSAMYLCSSSYSPETQYFGPGTRLLVL.

V and J are TRBV6-6 and TRBJ1-2; D possibly corresponds to TRBD1 (6 bases). Trimming stripped 5 bases from V and 8 bases from J, with 18 bases between. Germline assignment: CDR1 MNHNY and CDR2 SVGAGI (reference sequence). The CDR3 sequence is 14 residues long. CDR3 region: CASSPGTMTRGYTF. Written as DNA, the CDR3 is TGTGCCAGCAGTCCCGGGACAATGACTCGGGGCTACACCTTC.

This chain connects TRBV18 to TRBJ2-5, with a possible D match to TRBD2 (5 bases). Trimming took off 2 bases at V and 2 bases at J, with 12 bases between the two ends. The CDR3 is 15 amino acids. Germline CDR1 reads KGHSH; CDR2 reads LQKENI. CDR3 sequence: CASSPSGEPQETQYF. In nucleotides, the CDR3 is TGTGCCAGCTCACCATCCGGGGAGCCACAAGAGACCCAGTACTTC.

The chain joins TRBV5-6 to TRBJ2-2, with 7 bases identical to TRBD2. The germline CDR1 and CDR2 sequences are SGHDT and YYEEEE. Trimming at V came to 4 bases and at J to 7 bases, leaving 13 bases not matched to a gene. The CDR3 covers 16 residues. The CDR3, as DNA: TGTGCCAGCAGCCTACGACTAGCCCAGCAGAGCGGGGAGCTGTTTTTT. The encoded protein is CASSLRLAQQSGELFF.

The rearrangement joins TRBV5-4 to TRBJ2-5; the D gene is possibly TRBD2 (7 bases). The DNA end favors TRBJ2-7, so the J call may be wrong. The CDR3 loop spans 17 amino acids. The germline V gene encodes CDR1 SGHNT and CDR2 YYREEE (reference sequence). CDR3 amino acids: CASSLGLGGGSSYEQYF. DNA for the CDR3: TGTGCCAGCAGCTTGGGTCTCGGGGGCGGGAGCTCCTACGAGCAGTACTTC.

This chain joins TRBV19 and TRBJ1-1; weak D call: TRBD1 (5 bases). The CDR3 consists of 14 residues. V lost 5 bases and J 3 bases, leaving 13 bases between the germline ends. CDR1 is LNHDA, CDR2 SQIVND, per germline (reference sequence). The CDR3 nucleotides are TGTGCCAGTAGTGGTGGGGGGGATGACACTGAAGCTTTCTTT. Translating it yields CASSGGGDDTEAFF.

V and J are TRBV6-6 and TRBJ2-3, with 9 bases matching TRBD1. With 5 bases clipped from V and 2 bases from J, the junction kept 5 bases outside the gene matches. CDR3 length: 15 residues. Germline V gene sequence: CDR1 MNHNY, CDR2 SVGAGI (reference sequence). For the CDR3, the DNA is TGTGCCAGCAGTCCTGGACAGGGGACCACAGATACGCAGTATTTT. Its protein product is CASSPGQGTTDTQYF.

This clone appeared a few times. The genes are TRBV11-2 and TRBJ1-2; 10 bases match TRBD1. Germline lookup yields CDR1 SGHAT and CDR2 FQNNGV. The CDR3 contains 14 residues. Losses at the gene ends were 7 bases for V and 4 bases for J; bases not matched to a gene: 6. DNA of the CDR3: TGTGCCAGCACTCGGACAGGGGGACTCTATGGCTACACCTTC. Its translation is CASTRTGGLYGYTF. Supplemented by reference TRBV11-2 and TRBJ1-2, the full variable domain reads EAGVAQSPRYKIIEKRQSVAFWCNPISGHATLYWYQQILGQGPKLLIQFQNNGVVDDSQLPKDRFSAERLKGVDSTLKIQPAKLEDSAVYLCASTRTGGLYGYTFGSGTRLTVV.

The chain is built from TRBV5-1 and TRBJ1-6; 8 bases match TRBD1. V shed 0 bases, J shed 7 bases, and the junction held 6 bases outside the gene matches. Germline values: CDR1 SGHRS, CDR2 YFSETQ. This CDR3 region has 16 residues. The CDR3: CASSLETGVLNSPLHF. In DNA form, the CDR3 reads TGCGCCAGCAGCTTGGAGACAGGGGTTTTAAATTCACCCCTCCACTTT.

This chain uses TRBV30 with TRBJ1-3; D might be TRBD1 (5 bases). The CDR3 covers 15 residues. Trimming pared 3 bases from V and 0 bases from J, leaving 12 bases between. Germline-derived CDR1 and CDR2 are GTSNPN and SVGIG (reference sequence). The CDR3: CAWSRVPDSGNTIYF. The CDR3 nucleotides are TGTGCCTGGAGCAGGGTCCCGGACTCTGGAAACACCATATATTTT. The full variable domain, in which reference TRBV30 and TRBJ1-3 provide the parts outside the CDR3, is SQTIHQWPATLVQPVGSPLSLECTVEGTSNPNLYWYRQAAGRGLQLLFYSVGIGQISSEVPQNLSASRPQDRQFILSSKKLLLSDSGFYLCAWSRVPDSGNTIYFGEGSWLTVV.

The genes are TRBV19 and TRBJ1-2, with 9 bases lining up with TRBD1. V gave up 3 bases and J gave up 2 bases; unmatched junction bases: 4. In germline, CDR1 is LNHDA, CDR2 SQIVND (reference sequence). This CDR3 spans 15 amino acids. The CDR3 DNA is TGTGCCAGTAGTATCCCCACAGGGGGCAACTATGGCTACACCTTC. Protein sequence: CASSIPTGGNYGYTF.

The chain links TRBV6-6 to TRBJ2-7; 8 bases map to TRBD1. Germline V CDR1 and CDR2: MNHNY, SVGAGI (reference sequence). V was clipped by 6 bases and J by 0 bases; unmatched bases: 4. The CDR3 loop spans 14 amino acids. For the CDR3, the DNA is TGTGCCAGCAGCCTCACAGGGGGCTCCTACGAGCAGTACTTC. This gives the protein CASSLTGGSYEQYF.

V usage is TRBV5-6 and J usage is TRBJ1-2; 8 bases align to TRBD1. Trimming cost V 4 bases and J 4 bases; bases outside gene matches: 6. This CDR3 region has 14 residues. The germline CDR1 and CDR2 sequences are SGHDT and YYEEEE. CDR3 sequence reads: CASSRDRSAYGYTF. The CDR3 coding sequence is TGTGCCAGCAGCCGGGACAGGTCGGCCTATGGCTACACCTTC. Combining the CDR3 with reference TRBV5-6 and TRBJ1-2 gives the whole variable domain DAGVTQSPTHLIKTRGQQVTLRCSPKSGHDTVSWYQQALGQGPQFIFQYYEEEERQRGNFPDRFSGHQFPNYSSELNVNALLLGDSALYLCASSRDRSAYGYTFGSGTRLTVV.

V is TRBV12-5 and J is TRBJ1-1; D remains ambiguous. Deletions cut 6 bases from V and 4 bases from J, with 6 bases between. CDR3 size: 11 residues. Germline V gives CDR1 LGHNT, CDR2 FRNRAP. This CDR3 reads CASGPGTEAFF. The CDR3 nucleotides are TGTGCTAGTGGCCCCGGCACTGAAGCTTTCTTT.

CDR3 residues: CASSFVPSADTQYF. DNA for the CDR3: TGCGCCAGCAGCTTTGTACCTAGCGCCGATACGCAGTATTTT. The V gene is TRBV5-1, the J gene TRBJ2-3, with a weak D call TRBD2 (6 bases). With 2 bases removed from V and 6 bases from J, the gap between germline ends came to 13 bases. This CDR3 spans 14 amino acids. From germline, CDR1 is SGHRS and CDR2 YFSETQ.

The DNA of the CDR3 is TGTGCCAGCAGTTTATACAGGGCCCACCAGCCCCAGCATTTT. Amino acid sequence: CASSLYRAHQPQHF. The V and J genes are TRBV28 and TRBJ1-5; perhaps TRBD1 as D (6 bases). CDR3 length: 14 amino acids. The V gene's germline CDR1 is MDHEN and CDR2 SYDVKM. V lost 1 base, J lost 7 bases, and 11 bases lay in between.

This clone was seen a single time. The J gene is TRBJ2-1, the V gene TRBV7-2; maybe TRBD1 (5 bases). Germline loops: CDR1 SGHTA, CDR2 FQGNSA. This CDR3 region has 15 residues. V was clipped by 4 bases and J by 2 bases, with 12 bases between them. The CDR3 nucleotides are TGTGCCAGCAGCTCACAGGTGGCCCCCTACAATGAGCAGTTCTTC. Translation: CASSSQVAPYNEQFF.

The J gene is TRBJ2-2, the V gene TRBV28; 12 positions agree with TRBD2. Per the germline V gene, CDR1 is MDHEN and CDR2 is SYDVKM. After removal of 4 bases from V and 3 bases from J, the junction contained 24 bases not matched to a gene. This CDR3 comprises 23 residues. As DNA, the CDR3 is TGTGCCAGCAGTTCATACCCCAGGAGGGGGGAGACTAGCGGGAGAGGGGACACCGGGGAGCTGTTTTTT. Amino acid sequence: CASSSYPRRGETSGRGDTGELFF.

The chain recombines TRBV25-1 with TRBJ2-7, with TRBD2 matching over 7 bases. The CDR3 runs to 15 residues. Germline CDR1 is MGHDK and CDR2 is SYGVNS. V shed 4 bases and J 5 bases; nucleotides not matched to a gene: 11. The CDR3 DNA sequence: TGTGCCAGCAGTGTTTCGGGGGGTAGGATGGACGAGCAGTACTTC. Residues: CASSVSGGRMDEQYF.

The chain recombines TRBV7-2 with TRBJ2-2; D is ambiguous. The CDR3 is 15 amino acids. Germline V gene data show CDR1 as SGHTA and CDR2 as FQGNSA. V shed 8 bases and J shed 2 bases, with 15 bases lying between them. This chain's CDR3 is CASGPAVVNTGELFF. The CDR3 DNA sequence: TGTGCCAGCGGCCCGGCGGTCGTTAACACCGGGGAGCTGTTTTTT.